This T cell receptor (beta chain) was retrieved from a study of CD8+CD57+ T cells in acquired aplastic anemia. Looking at the study overall: The mean DNA yield obtained from sorted CD4+ and CD8+ cells came to 3.2 ug.

For this clonotype: The antigen remains unidentified.

Whole-study findings and limits: About 30 CD8+ CDR3 sequences occurred in both the patients and the controls.

The use of genomic DNA as template underpinned the TCR beta VDJ and CDR3 profiling. MiXCR, applied by TCRdb to the reads, yields one record per CDR3 protein. The data contain 150,000 to 200,000 distinct CDR3 sequences, around 45% of them singletons. Per the germline V gene, CDR1 is SGHAT and CDR2 is FQNNGV. This CDR3 region has 16 residues. V dropped 5 bases and J dropped 4; count of bases not matched to a gene: 12. The rearrangement links TRBV11-2 to TRBJ2-7; the match to TRBD2 covers 9 bases. The sequence came from a human donor in good health. The sequencing sample was made of sorted CD4+, CD8+, or CD8+CD57+ T cells (not recorded which) from PBMCs. The CDR3 nucleotides are TGTGCCAGCAGCACGGGACTAGCCGGAGGGTGGTACGAGCAGTACTTC. Translated, it gives CASSTGLAGGWYEQYF.